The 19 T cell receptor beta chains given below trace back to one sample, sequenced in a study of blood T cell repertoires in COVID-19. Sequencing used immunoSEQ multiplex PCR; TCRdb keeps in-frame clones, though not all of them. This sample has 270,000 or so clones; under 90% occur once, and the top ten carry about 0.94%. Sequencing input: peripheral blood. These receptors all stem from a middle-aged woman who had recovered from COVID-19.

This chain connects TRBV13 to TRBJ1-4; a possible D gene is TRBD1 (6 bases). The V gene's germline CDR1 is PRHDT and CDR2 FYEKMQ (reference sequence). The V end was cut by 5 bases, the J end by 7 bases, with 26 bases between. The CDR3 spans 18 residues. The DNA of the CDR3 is TGTGCCAGCAGCGATCAGGGGAAAGGGCTGGGGCTGGGTGAAAAACTGTTTTTT. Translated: CASSDQGKGLGLGEKLFF.

CDR3 DNA: TGTGCCAGCAGACGGGAGGGCCCAGATACGCAGTATTTT. Its protein product is CASRREGPDTQYF. The chain has TRBV6-5 and TRBJ2-3; 8 nucleotides line up with TRBD2. The J segment lost 4 bases and the V segment lost 6 bases, leaving 3 bases of the junction unmatched. Germline CDR1 reads MNHEY; CDR2 reads SVGAGI. CDR3 length: 13 residues.

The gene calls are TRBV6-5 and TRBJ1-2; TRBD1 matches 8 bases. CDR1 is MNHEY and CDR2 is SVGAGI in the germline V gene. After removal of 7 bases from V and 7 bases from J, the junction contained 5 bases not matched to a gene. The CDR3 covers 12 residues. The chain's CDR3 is CASTAQGVGYTF. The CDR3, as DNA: TGTGCCAGCACGGCACAGGGGGTTGGCTACACCTTC.

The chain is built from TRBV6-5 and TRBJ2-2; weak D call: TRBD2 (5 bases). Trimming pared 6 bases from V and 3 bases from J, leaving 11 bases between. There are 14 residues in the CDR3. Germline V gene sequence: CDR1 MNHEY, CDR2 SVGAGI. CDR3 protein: CASREKDYTGELFF. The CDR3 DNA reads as TGTGCCAGCAGGGAGAAGGACTACACCGGGGAGCTGTTTTTT.

The CDR3 DNA reads as TGTGCCGGCGGTACGACAGGGGGCGCTGGCTACACCTTC. It specifies CAGGTTGGAGYTF. This chain joins TRBV6-5 and TRBJ1-2; 10 bases match TRBD1. CDR1 and CDR2 (germline): MNHEY, SVGAGI. The CDR3 covers 13 residues. V was clipped by 11 bases and J by 7 bases; unmatched bases: 10.

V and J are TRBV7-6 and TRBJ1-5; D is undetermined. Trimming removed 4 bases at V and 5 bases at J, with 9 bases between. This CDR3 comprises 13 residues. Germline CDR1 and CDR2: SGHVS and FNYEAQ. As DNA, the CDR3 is TGTGCCAGCAGCTCGACCGGGGATCAGCCCCAGCATTTT. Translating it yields CASSSTGDQPQHF.

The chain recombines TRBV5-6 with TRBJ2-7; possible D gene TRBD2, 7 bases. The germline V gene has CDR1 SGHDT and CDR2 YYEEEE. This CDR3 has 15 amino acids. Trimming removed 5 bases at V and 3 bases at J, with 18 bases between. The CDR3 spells CASSSYGGAFYEQYF. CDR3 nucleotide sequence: TGTGCCAGCAGTTCTTATGGGGGGGCCTTCTACGAGCAGTACTTC.

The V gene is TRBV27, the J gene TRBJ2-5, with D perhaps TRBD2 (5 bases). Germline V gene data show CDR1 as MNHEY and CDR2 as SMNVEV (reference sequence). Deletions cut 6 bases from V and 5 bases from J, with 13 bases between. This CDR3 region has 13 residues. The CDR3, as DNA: TGTGCCAGCAGCCCACTCAGAGGGGAGACCCAGTACTTC. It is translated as CASSPLRGETQYF.

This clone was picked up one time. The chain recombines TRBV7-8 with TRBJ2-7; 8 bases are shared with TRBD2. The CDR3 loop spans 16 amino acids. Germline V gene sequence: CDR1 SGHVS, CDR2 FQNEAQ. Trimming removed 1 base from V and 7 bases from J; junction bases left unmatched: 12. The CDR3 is CASSLVGLAGRGEQYF. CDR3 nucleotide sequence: TGTGCCAGCAGCTTAGTCGGGTTAGCGGGAAGGGGAGAGCAGTACTTC.

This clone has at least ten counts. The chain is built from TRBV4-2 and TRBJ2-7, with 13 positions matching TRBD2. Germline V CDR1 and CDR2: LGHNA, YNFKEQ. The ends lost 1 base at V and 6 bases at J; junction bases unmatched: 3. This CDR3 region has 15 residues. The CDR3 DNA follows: TGTGCCAGCAGCCAAGGGACTAGCGGGAGTCTCGAGCAGTACTTC. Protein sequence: CASSQGTSGSLEQYF.

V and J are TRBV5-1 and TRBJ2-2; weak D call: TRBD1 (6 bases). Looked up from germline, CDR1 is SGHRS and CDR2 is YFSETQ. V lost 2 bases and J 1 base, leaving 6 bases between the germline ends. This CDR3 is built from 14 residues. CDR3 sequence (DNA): TGCGCCAGCAGCTTACAGGGGAACACCGGGGAGCTGTTTTTT. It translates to CASSLQGNTGELFF.

The CDR3 here is CASSQDATSGYNEQFF. CDR3 DNA sequence: TGCGCCAGCAGCCAAGATGCGACTAGCGGATACAATGAGCAGTTCTTC. The chain recombines TRBV4-1 with TRBJ2-1; 9 bases agree with TRBD2. Germline trimming cut 0 bases from V and 4 bases from J; bases unmatched to any gene: 4. The germline V gene has CDR1 MGHRA and CDR2 YSYEKL. The CDR3 length is 16 residues.

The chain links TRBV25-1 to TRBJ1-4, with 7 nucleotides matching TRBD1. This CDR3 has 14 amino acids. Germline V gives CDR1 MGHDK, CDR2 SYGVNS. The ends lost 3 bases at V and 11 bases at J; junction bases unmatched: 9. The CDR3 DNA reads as TGTGCCAGCAGTGACCCTGGGGCAGGGGGTAAACTGTTTTTT. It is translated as CASSDPGAGGKLFF.

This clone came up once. CDR3 sequence reads: CASKIAGENTQYF. As DNA, the CDR3 is TGTGCCAGCAAGATAGCGGGAGAGAATACGCAGTATTTT. The chain couples TRBV6-5 to TRBJ2-3, with 9 nucleotides matching TRBD2. The CDR3 covers 13 residues. Losses at the gene ends were 7 bases for V and 7 bases for J; bases not matched to a gene: 6. From germline, CDR1 is MNHEY and CDR2 SVGAGI.

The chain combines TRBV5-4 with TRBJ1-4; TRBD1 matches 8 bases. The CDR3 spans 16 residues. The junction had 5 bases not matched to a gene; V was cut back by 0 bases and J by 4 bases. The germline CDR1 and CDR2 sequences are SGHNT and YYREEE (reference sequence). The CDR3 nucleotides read TGTGCCAGCAGCTTGGGACAGGGGTATATTAATGAAAAACTGTTTTTT. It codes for CASSLGQGYINEKLFF.

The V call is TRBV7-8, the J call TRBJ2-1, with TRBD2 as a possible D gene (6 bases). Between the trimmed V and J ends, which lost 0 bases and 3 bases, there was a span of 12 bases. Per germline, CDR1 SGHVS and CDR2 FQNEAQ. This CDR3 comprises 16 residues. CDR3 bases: TGTGCCAGCAGCTTAGCCCTCGGTAGCGGCTACAATGAGCAGTTCTTC. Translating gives CASSLALGSGYNEQFF.

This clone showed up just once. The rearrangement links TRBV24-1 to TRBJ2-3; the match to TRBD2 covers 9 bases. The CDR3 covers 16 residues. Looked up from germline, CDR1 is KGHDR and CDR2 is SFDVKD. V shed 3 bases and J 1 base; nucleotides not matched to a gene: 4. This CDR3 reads CATSDAREGGTDTQYF. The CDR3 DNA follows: TGTGCCACCAGTGATGCGCGGGAGGGAGGCACAGATACGCAGTATTTT.

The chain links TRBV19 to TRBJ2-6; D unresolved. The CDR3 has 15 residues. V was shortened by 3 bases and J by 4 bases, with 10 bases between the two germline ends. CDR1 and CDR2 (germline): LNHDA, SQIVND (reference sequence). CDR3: CASSMGQLGANVLTF. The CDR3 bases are TGTGCCAGTAGTATGGGCCAGCTGGGGGCCAACGTCCTGACTTTC.

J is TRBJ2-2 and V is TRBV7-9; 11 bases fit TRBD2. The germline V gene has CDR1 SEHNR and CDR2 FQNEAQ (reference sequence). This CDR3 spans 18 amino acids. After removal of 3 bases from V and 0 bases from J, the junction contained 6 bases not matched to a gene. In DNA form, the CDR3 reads TGTGCCAGCAGCTTGGGGCTAGCGGGAGGTGCGAACACCGGGGAGCTGTTTTTT. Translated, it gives CASSLGLAGGANTGELFF.